This T cell receptor (beta chain) was recorded in a study of shared clonotypes between healthy human individuals. Here immunoSEQ multiplex PCR was the method, and the copy in TCRdb shows in-frame clones only, minus some. There are over 2 million clones in the sample; 90% to 95% occur only once, and under 0.15% lies in the top ten. The CDR3 is 16 residues long. V dropped 5 bases and J dropped 0; count of bases not matched to a gene: 6. The germline gives CDR1 LNHDA, CDR2 SQIVND (reference sequence). The clonotype comes from a man between 18 and 35 years old in good health. The V and J genes are TRBV19 and TRBJ1-4, with TRBD1 matching 7 bases. The material sequenced was naive CD4+ T cells sorted from blood. Indicated subset: CD45RA+ positively selected. The CDR3 here is CASSPRDSATNEKLFF. The DNA of the CDR3 is TGTGCCAGTAGTCCCCGGGACAGCGCAACTAATGAAAAACTGTTTTTT.